Listed below are T cell receptor beta chains from one sample, sequenced in a study of cytomegalovirus exposure and HLA in healthy donors. Some clones are missing from TCRdb's copy, which holds only in-frame ones; the method was immunoSEQ multiplex PCR. Counted here are about 100,000 clones, 60% to 80% occurring once; the ten biggest clones make up about 4.3%. Input material: PBMCs. The receptors originated from a woman in her late teens or twenties in good health and CMV-seropositive. Both conserved end residues are part of each CDR3.

TRBV7-2 | 15 | CASSPGTPNTGELFF
TRBV14 | 15 | CASSQGLADTYEQYF
TRBV27 | 16 | CASSLLRQRYHNEQFF
TRBV4-1 | 15 | CASSPGYSSNQPQHF
TRBV4-3 | 15 | CASSQDRGGANVLTF
TRBV27 | 14 | CASSLRPSGQPQHF
TRBV10-1 | 13 | CASSEPEGGEQYF
TRBV19 | 15 | CASSGRTSGSYEQYF
TRBV9 | 13 | CASSVVLGVGYTF
TRBV4-1 | 17 | CASSPRRARLAGVEQYF
TRBV14 | 11 | CASSQSETQYF
TRBV7-2 | 14 | CASSPGTGNYEQYF
TRBV4-1 | 16 | CASSQDRRQGPYEQYF
TRBV11-2 | 16 | CASTFAVRVWNTEAFF
TRBV9 | 15 | CASSVATEPNYGYTF
TRBV5-8 | 15 | CASSLGQALTYEQYF
TRBV6-6 | 13 | CASSPDRSPEAFF
TRBV28 | 18 | CASRRGTSGKFQADEQFF
TRBV7-2 | 15 | CASTRTGGVNTEAFF
TRBV5-6 | 13 | CARDRGDTDTQYF
TRBV27 | 17 | CASSLTLAGELNNEQFF
TRBV27 | 15 | CASSSGLDRGETQYF
TRBV6-5 | 13 | CASRRTVNYEQYF
TRBV19 | 19 | CASSISSPLGQLFSYEQYF